The 26 T cell receptor beta chains in this list originate from one sample, sequenced in a study of cytotoxic CD8 clonotypes in ibrutinib-treated CLL. Profiling relied on immunoSEQ multiplex PCR, and the TCRdb table lists in-frame clones only, not all of them. The sample includes 110,000 to 150,000 clones, approximately 80% seen only once; the top ten take less than 30%. The sequences come from PBMCs, collected after 12 months of ibrutinib treatment. Receptor source: a human donor with chronic lymphocytic leukemia.

The chain joins TRBV6-5 to TRBJ2-7, with TRBD2 matching 11 bases. Germline V gene lookup returns CDR1 MNHEY and CDR2 SVGAGI. The CDR3 covers 14 residues. Unmatched junction bases numbered 5, after V lost 6 bases and J lost 4 bases. The CDR3 DNA reads TGTGCCAGCAGAAGACTAGCGGGGTTTTACGAGCAGTACTTC. As protein: CASRRLAGFYEQYF.

The rearrangement joins TRBV7-2 to TRBJ2-7; D is uncertain. CDR1 is SGHTA, CDR2 FQGNSA, per germline. The CDR3 is 13 amino acids. Trimming shortened V by 2 bases and J by 6 bases, and 11 bases separated the two germline ends. The CDR3 sequence is CASSLSYPAEQYF. Here the CDR3 DNA reads TGTGCCAGCAGCTTATCCTATCCGGCCGAGCAGTACTTC.

The rearrangement joins TRBV5-1 to TRBJ2-7; 7 bases are shared with TRBD1. CDR1 SGHRS and CDR2 YFSETQ come from the germline V gene. V lost 4 bases and J lost 4; bases outside the gene matches: 5. This CDR3 has 13 residues. This CDR3 is CASSRDSLYEQYF. CDR3 nucleotide sequence: TGCGCCAGCAGCCGGGACAGCTTATACGAGCAGTACTTC.

The chain recombines TRBV27 with TRBJ1-1; D is undetermined. CDR1 MNHEY and CDR2 SMNVEV come from the germline V gene (reference sequence). This CDR3 comprises 14 residues. The V and J ends lost 2 bases and 1 base respectively, with 8 bases between them. CDR3 region: CASSLKGGNTEAFF. As DNA, the CDR3 is TGTGCCAGCAGTTTAAAGGGTGGGAACACTGAAGCTTTCTTT.

This clone was recorded a few times. DNA of the CDR3: TGTGCCAGCAGGCTGGGACAGCCTAATGAAAAACTGTTTTTT. This gives the protein CASRLGQPNEKLFF. This chain uses TRBV6-5 with TRBJ1-4, with 7 positions matching TRBD1. V shed 6 bases, J shed 3 bases, and the junction held 4 bases outside the gene matches. Germline lookup yields CDR1 MNHEY and CDR2 SVGAGI. The CDR3 has 14 residues.

This rearrangement joins TRBV30 to TRBJ1-3; TRBD1 is a possible D gene (6 bases). The V gene lost 5 bases and the J gene lost 0 bases, with 11 bases spanning the gap. The CDR3 is 14 amino acids. In germline, CDR1 is GTSNPN, CDR2 SVGIG (reference sequence). CDR3 DNA sequence: TGTGCCTGGCAACAGGGCAGCTCTGGAAACACCATATATTTT. Amino acid sequence: CAWQQGSSGNTIYF.

V gene TRBV30 combines with J gene TRBJ2-1, with no clear D. Trimming stripped 0 bases from V and 8 bases from J, with 8 bases between. This CDR3 is 12 amino acids long. Germline CDR1 GTSNPN, CDR2 SVGIG (reference sequence). This CDR3 is CAWSVLWHEQFF. CDR3 in DNA: TGTGCCTGGAGTGTACTCTGGCATGAGCAGTTCTTC. Drawing the rest from reference TRBV30 and TRBJ2-1, the complete variable domain is SQTIHQWPATLVQPVGSPLSLECTVEGTSNPNLYWYRQAAGRGLQLLFYSVGIGQISSEVPQNLSASRPQDRQFILSSKKLLLSDSGFYLCAWSVLWHEQFFGPGTRLTVL.

This clone appeared a single time. The chain is built from TRBV4-1 and TRBJ2-7, with D hard to call. Looked up from germline, CDR1 is MGHRA and CDR2 is YSYEKL. V lost 0 bases to trimming and J lost 4 bases, with 19 bases between them. CDR3 length: 17 residues. Here the CDR3 reads CASSQELPIGPYYEQYF. CDR3 DNA sequence: TGCGCCAGCAGCCAAGAACTCCCCATTGGACCTTATTACGAGCAGTACTTC.

This clone was found many times. The chain uses TRBV5-8 and TRBJ2-1, with D possibly being TRBD1 (5 bases). Trimming stripped 4 bases from V and 10 bases from J, with 15 bases between. Per germline, CDR1 SGHTS and CDR2 YDEGEE. This CDR3 contains 13 residues. CDR3 sequence reads: CASSPDSPHEQFF. The CDR3, as DNA: TGTGCCAGCAGCCCTGACAGCCCGCACGAGCAGTTCTTC.

Worth noting for this clone: An end of the junction differs from the germline gene, which may be a read error. V is TRBV19 and J is TRBJ2-3, with a possible D match to TRBD1 (5 bases). Germline values: CDR1 LNHDA, CDR2 SQIVND (reference sequence). CDR3 length equals 14 residues. The CDR3 nucleotides are TGTGCCAGTAGTATCGGTCTCGTGGGGCCTTTTAGGAGTTTT. Encoded protein: CASSIGLVGPFRSF. The complete variable domain, with remaining parts taken from reference TRBV19 and TRBJ2-3, reads DGGITQSPKYLFRKEGQNVTLSCEQNLNHDAMYWYRQDPGQGLRLIYYSQIVNDFQKGDIAEGYSVSREKKESFPLTVTSAQKNPTAFYLCASSIGLVGPFRSFGPGTRLTVL.

In DNA form, the CDR3 reads TGTGCCAGCCAGGGAACTGGAAACACCATATATTTT. Translated: CASQGTGNTIYF. The J gene is TRBJ1-3, the V gene TRBV5-5, with D tentatively TRBD1 (5 bases). The CDR3 contains 12 residues. CDR1 SGHKS and CDR2 YYEKEE come from the germline V gene (reference sequence). V gave up 7 bases and J gave up 2 bases, with 7 bases separating them. Drawing the rest from reference TRBV5-5 and TRBJ1-3, the complete variable domain is DAGVTQSPTHLIKTRGQQVTLRCSPISGHKSVSWYQQVLGQGPQFIFQYYEKEERGRGNFPDRFSARQFPNYSSELNVNALLLGDSALYLCASQGTGNTIYFGEGSWLTVV.

The chain has TRBV7-9 and TRBJ1-2; D is ambiguous. Germline CDR1 and CDR2: SEHNR and FQNEAQ (reference sequence). Trimming removed 5 bases at V and 0 bases at J, with 16 bases between. The CDR3 runs to 16 residues. In DNA, the CDR3 is TGTGCCAGCAGCCGACTTAACCCGGCTACTAACTATGGCTACACCTTC. Translating gives CASSRLNPATNYGYTF.

This chain connects TRBV29-1 to TRBJ1-3; D is uncertain. The germline V gene encodes CDR1 SQVTM and CDR2 ANQGSEA. V gave up 4 bases and J gave up 0 bases, with 19 bases separating them. The CDR3 extends over 17 amino acids. CDR3 residues: CSVAFSSPLHSGNTIYF. CDR3 bases: TGCAGCGTTGCATTCTCGTCCCCTCTTCACTCTGGAAACACCATATATTTT.

This chain connects TRBV10-3 to TRBJ2-6; TRBD1 matches 7 bases. With 8 bases clipped from V and 2 bases from J, the junction kept 0 bases outside the gene matches. The CDR3 has 13 residues. Germline loops: CDR1 ENHRY, CDR2 SYGVKD. CDR3 DNA: TGTGCCATCCAGGGGGCTGGGGCCAACGTCCTGACTTTC. Protein: CAIQGAGANVLTF.

This clone was counted a few times. The V call is TRBV20-1, the J call TRBJ2-7; 8 nucleotides line up with TRBD1. This CDR3 comprises 11 residues. Germline values: CDR1 DFQATT, CDR2 SNEGSKA (reference sequence). The CDR3 here is CSGTQGDEQYF. The CDR3 bases are TGCAGCGGGACACAGGGGGACGAGCAGTACTTC.

V usage is TRBV28 and J usage is TRBJ2-3; D possibly corresponds to TRBD2 (7 bases). CDR1 MDHEN and CDR2 SYDVKM come from the germline V gene. Trimming removed 5 bases from V and 4 bases from J, with 22 bases in between. The CDR3 totals 17 residues. The CDR3 here is CASSKRGQDFGPDTQYF. The DNA of the CDR3 is TGTGCCAGCAGTAAGCGGGGACAAGATTTCGGGCCAGATACGCAGTATTTT.

The chain joins TRBV29-1 to TRBJ2-5; D is uncertain. The ends were cut back, 2 bases at V and 2 bases at J, with 6 bases in the middle. The CDR3 spans 12 residues. From germline, CDR1 is SQVTM and CDR2 ANQGSEA. The CDR3 nucleotides read TGCAGCGTTGAACTATTTCAAGAGACCCAGTACTTC. The encoded protein is CSVELFQETQYF.

The V and J genes are TRBV5-1 and TRBJ2-1; D remains ambiguous. The CDR3 runs to 14 residues. Germline CDR1 and CDR2: SGHRS and YFSETQ. V was pared by 2 bases and J by 0 bases, with 6 bases between. In DNA, the CDR3 is TGCGCCAGCAGCTTTAGGAGCTCCTACAATGAGCAGTTCTTC. This translates into CASSFRSSYNEQFF.

The chain has TRBV28 and TRBJ1-5; no definite D call. Germline CDR1 and CDR2: MDHEN and SYDVKM. The CDR3 has 11 residues. With 5 bases removed from V and 7 bases from J, the gap between germline ends came to 6 bases. The CDR3 DNA sequence: TGTGCCAGCAGTGGATTCCAGCCCCAGCATTTT. The encoded protein is CASSGFQPQHF.

The CDR3 DNA is TGTGCCAGCAGTTTATGGGGGTCAGGGGAGAACACTGAAGCTTTCTTT. Its protein is CASSLWGSGENTEAFF. This chain links TRBV28 with TRBJ1-1, with D perhaps matching TRBD1 (6 bases). Per germline, CDR1 MDHEN and CDR2 SYDVKM. V was clipped by 0 bases and J by 1 base, with 12 bases between them. The CDR3 runs to 16 residues.

V usage is TRBV4-3 and J usage is TRBJ2-7, with 11 bases that match TRBD2. The CDR3 length is 22 residues. Germline loops: CDR1 LGHNA, CDR2 YSLEER. Trimming removed 0 bases from V and 0 bases from J; junction bases left unmatched: 19. CDR3 nucleotides: TGCGCCAGCAGCCAAGAATTTTCCGGCGGGCTAGCGGGAGGCCCGAGCTCCTACGAGCAGTACTTC. Its translation is CASSQEFSGGLAGGPSSYEQYF.

The V call is TRBV7-8, the J call TRBJ2-7; D is unresolved. V shed 5 bases and J shed 7 bases, with 15 bases lying between them. The CDR3 covers 13 residues. From germline, CDR1 is SGHVS and CDR2 FQNEAQ. CDR3 sequence (DNA): TGTGCCAGCAGCGCCGACATTTTAAGGGAGCAGTACTTC. This translates into CASSADILREQYF.

The chain carries TRBV5-6 and TRBJ2-7, with D uncertain. The CDR3 contains 13 residues. Trimming took off 4 bases at V and 4 bases at J, with 12 bases between the two ends. CDR1 is SGHDT and CDR2 is YYEEEE in the germline V gene. CDR3 bases: TGTGCCAGCAGCCCGCCGGGTTGGTACGAGCAGTACTTC. As protein: CASSPPGWYEQYF.

A remark on this clone: Sequence at one end of the junction differs from germline and may be a read error. This chain links TRBV6-1 with TRBJ1-2; no clear D. CDR1 and CDR2 from the germline V gene are MNHNS and SASEGT. The CDR3 spans 10 residues. The CDR3 coding sequence is TGTGCCAGCAGTCCCCCCGTAGGGTCCTTC. Encoded protein: CASSPPVGSF.

This clone was counted between two and nine times. Other DNA sequences of this sample code for an identical CDR3. The chain has TRBV5-1 and TRBJ1-2, with D perhaps TRBD1 (6 bases). V dropped 2 bases and J dropped 1 base, with 6 bases sitting between them. There are 13 residues in the CDR3. Per the germline V gene, CDR1 is SGHRS and CDR2 is YFSETQ. This CDR3 reads CASSLQGNYGYTF. CDR3 DNA sequence: TGCGCCAGCAGCTTACAGGGTAACTATGGCTACACCTTC.

J is TRBJ2-1 and V is TRBV19; 9 positions match TRBD2. The CDR3 spans 15 residues. V trimming: 7 bases; J trimming: 9 bases; junction bases outside the gene matches: 13. Germline-derived CDR1 and CDR2 are LNHDA and SQIVND (reference sequence). CDR3 nucleotides: TGTGCCAGTACTTCTCTAGCGGGATCTGGTGGTGAGCAGTTCTTC. Protein sequence: CASTSLAGSGGEQFF.